The clone carrying this TCR beta chain occurred a few times. What it binds is not known. The data originate from a study of cytomegalovirus exposure and HLA in healthy donors. Study results and limitations: As immune exposure information, only CMV serostatus was available.

PCR primers comprised 60 Vbeta and 13 Jbeta primers. Sequenced by immunoSEQ multiplex PCR; TCRdb stores in-frame clones only, minus some. The sample holds some 130,000 clones, roughly 80% seen once. The V end was cut by 5 bases, the J end by 1 base, with 9 bases between. Germline V gene lookup returns CDR1 PRHDT and CDR2 FYEKMQ (reference sequence). This CDR3 comprises 14 residues. This sequence originates from a woman aged 45 to 65 in good health and CMV-seropositive. Sequenced: PBMCs. This rearrangement joins TRBV13 to TRBJ1-3, with D tentatively TRBD1 (5 bases). The CDR3 coding sequence is TGTGCCAGCAGCGACCGGACATCTGGAAACACCATATATTTT. It specifies CASSDRTSGNTIYF.